Following are 22 T cell receptor beta chains from one sample sequenced in a study of cytomegalovirus exposure and HLA in healthy donors. PCR employed 60 Vbeta and 13 Jbeta primers. The table came from immunoSEQ multiplex PCR; TCRdb's copy has only in-frame clones and leaves some out. Here the sample spans about 180,000 clones, roughly 77% being singletons. Sequenced input: PBMCs. These receptors came from a woman in her thirties in good health and CMV-seropositive.

The chain has TRBV11-3 and TRBJ2-3; D remains unclear. Germline CDR1 reads SGHNT; CDR2 reads YENEEA. Trimming took 1 base from V and 5 from J, leaving 13 bases between them. CDR3 size: 15 residues. The CDR3 loop is CASSLGLPSGDTQYF. The CDR3 DNA reads TGTGCCAGCAGCTTAGGTCTCCCCAGTGGAGATACGCAGTATTTT. Together with reference TRBV11-3 and TRBJ2-3, the CDR3 gives the full variable domain: EAGVVQSPRYKIIEKKQPVAFWCNPISGHNTLYWYLQNLGQGPELLIRYENEEAVDDSQLPKDRFSAERLKGVDSTLKIQPAELGDSAVYLCASSLGLPSGDTQYFGPGTRLTVL.

The chain carries TRBV7-2 and TRBJ2-7; 7 bases are a match to TRBD1. J was trimmed by 0 bases and V by 5 bases; bases with no gene match: 7. CDR3 length: 15 residues. Germline CDR1 reads SGHTA; CDR2 reads FQGNSA. The CDR3 loop reads CASSLRQGDSYEQYF. CDR3 nucleotide sequence: TGTGCCAGCAGCCTGAGACAGGGAGACTCCTACGAGCAGTACTTC.

This sequence joins TRBV19 and TRBJ2-2; D is possibly TRBD1 (6 bases). Germline CDR1 is LNHDA and CDR2 is SQIVND (reference sequence). The CDR3 runs 13 residues. Trimming shortened V by 7 bases and J by 4 bases, and 10 bases separated the two germline ends. As DNA, the CDR3 is TGTGCCAGTACTACAGGGCGCACCGGGGAGCTGTTTTTT. Translated: CASTTGRTGELFF.

The CDR3 region has the DNA TGTGCCAGCAGTTACCTCGGGGAAAGCACAGATACGCAGTATTTT. This gives the protein CASSYLGESTDTQYF. This chain connects TRBV6-5 to TRBJ2-3; tentative D call: TRBD2 (5 bases). The CDR3 is 15 amino acids. Per the germline V gene, CDR1 is MNHEY and CDR2 is SVGAGI. Deletions cut 2 bases from V and 0 bases from J, with 9 bases between.

V gene TRBV7-2 combines with J gene TRBJ2-5; TRBD2 aligns across 10 bases. This CDR3 is 17 amino acids long. Germline CDR1 SGHTA, CDR2 FQGNSA. Unmatched junction bases numbered 6, after V lost 2 bases and J lost 0 bases. The CDR3 DNA reads TGTGCCAGCAGCTTAATAGCGGGGGGCCAGTACCAAGAGACCCAGTACTTC. Its translation: CASSLIAGGQYQETQYF.

This clone was seen a few times. The V gene is TRBV9, the J gene TRBJ1-3; D unresolved. The CDR3 contains 16 residues. Germline CDR1 SGDLS, CDR2 YYNGEE. V lost 0 bases and J lost 0, with 10 bases in between. Here the CDR3 DNA reads TGTGCCAGCAGCGTAGGGGGAGCGGGCTCTGGAAACACCATATATTTT. This sequence encodes CASSVGGAGSGNTIYF.

The rearrangement joins TRBV4-1 to TRBJ1-5, with D possibly TRBD1 on 5 matching bases. Trimming removed 1 base from V and 3 bases from J, with 7 bases in between. Germline-derived CDR1 and CDR2 are MGHRA and YSYEKL. This CDR3 spans 14 amino acids. CDR3 DNA sequence: TGCGCCAGCAGCCAAGCCAGGGCCAATCAGCCCCAGCATTTT. It specifies CASSQARANQPQHF.

The chain carries TRBV20-1 and TRBJ1-2, with D unclear. Germline CDR1 and CDR2: DFQATT and SNEGSKA (reference sequence). Trimming left V 3 bases short and J 8 bases short, with 10 bases between. The CDR3 length is 11 residues. The DNA for the CDR3 is TGCAGTGCTAGGACGGCGGAGGGCTACACCTTC. Translated, it gives CSARTAEGYTF.

The rearrangement uses TRBV5-6 and TRBJ2-5, with D perhaps TRBD2 (7 bases). This CDR3 region has 16 residues. The V and J ends lost 0 bases and 2 bases respectively, with 14 bases between them. From germline, CDR1 is SGHDT and CDR2 YYEEEE. The CDR3 spells CASSLEGGALQETQYF. In DNA form, the CDR3 reads TGTGCCAGCAGCTTGGAGGGGGGGGCCCTTCAAGAGACCCAGTACTTC.

The chain is built from TRBV4-2 and TRBJ2-1, with 7 bases aligning to TRBD1. The germline gives CDR1 LGHNA, CDR2 YNFKEQ. V lost 0 bases and J lost 14; bases outside the gene matches: 13. The CDR3 is 15 amino acids. In DNA form, the CDR3 reads TGTGCCAGCAGCCAAGAAGGGGGCCGAGCCCAAAGCAAGTTCTTC. This gives the protein CASSQEGGRAQSKFF.

The J gene is TRBJ1-2, the V gene TRBV7-2; the match to TRBD1 covers 8 bases. The germline V gene encodes CDR1 SGHTA and CDR2 FQGNSA. After removal of 4 bases from V and 4 bases from J, the junction contained 2 bases not matched to a gene. The CDR3 sequence is 13 residues long. The CDR3 loop is CASSWDRIYGYTF. The CDR3 bases are TGTGCCAGCAGCTGGGACAGGATCTATGGCTACACCTTC.

This chain links TRBV7-9 with TRBJ2-7, with a possible D match to TRBD1 (6 bases). The CDR3 spans 13 residues. Between the trimmed V and J ends, which lost 2 bases and 3 bases, there was a span of 8 bases. The germline gives CDR1 SEHNR, CDR2 FQNEAQ (reference sequence). CDR3 protein: CASSLQGIYEQYF. For the CDR3, the DNA is TGTGCCAGCAGCTTACAGGGGATCTACGAGCAGTACTTC.

This sequence joins TRBV5-6 and TRBJ1-1; D perhaps matches TRBD1 (6 bases). This CDR3 is built from 14 residues. Looked up from germline, CDR1 is SGHDT and CDR2 is YYEEEE. The V end was cut by 1 base, the J end by 5 bases, with 12 bases between. The chain's CDR3 is CASSLTRGWTEAFF. CDR3 coding DNA: TGTGCCAGCAGCTTGACCAGGGGTTGGACTGAAGCTTTCTTT.

The chain links TRBV2 to TRBJ2-7, with 9 bases identical to TRBD1. The CDR3 runs to 15 residues. Germline-derived CDR1 and CDR2 are SNHLY and FYNNEI. The junction had 7 bases not matched to a gene; V was cut back by 1 base and J by 6 bases. The CDR3 here is CASSEDRGLGVEQYF. Here the CDR3 DNA reads TGTGCCAGCAGTGAAGACAGGGGGCTAGGGGTCGAGCAGTACTTC. Based on the CDR3 plus reference TRBV2 and TRBJ2-7, the full variable domain is EPEVTQTPSHQVTQMGQEVILRCVPISNHLYFYWYRQILGQKVEFLVSFYNNEISEKSEIFDDQFSVERPDGSNFTLKIRSTKLEDSAMYFCASSEDRGLGVEQYFGPGTRLTVT.

The chain carries TRBV18 and TRBJ1-4; 7 bases agree with TRBD1. This CDR3 is 14 amino acids long. Germline CDR1 reads KGHSH; CDR2 reads LQKENI. Unmatched junction bases numbered 4, after V lost 1 base and J lost 8 bases. CDR3 loop: CASSPQGAGEKLFF. The CDR3, as DNA: TGTGCCAGCTCACCACAGGGGGCTGGCGAAAAACTGTTTTTT.

CDR3 sequence (DNA): TGTGCCAGCAGCCAGGCTTCAGGCTACTCTGGGGCCAACGTCCTGACTTTC. The encoded protein is CASSQASGYSGANVLTF. The chain combines TRBV4-2 with TRBJ2-6; D unclear. Germline loops: CDR1 LGHNA, CDR2 YNFKEQ. CDR3 length: 17 amino acids. Trimming left V 3 bases short and J 0 bases short, with 12 bases between.

The chain recombines TRBV4-3 with TRBJ2-1; 10 positions agree with TRBD2. After removal of 4 bases from V and 7 bases from J, the junction contained 7 bases not matched to a gene. CDR1 is LGHNA and CDR2 is YSLEER in the germline V gene. The CDR3 is 15 residues long. CDR3 residues: CASSPSGGAGNEQFF. CDR3 sequence (DNA): TGCGCCAGCAGCCCCAGCGGGGGGGCCGGGAATGAGCAGTTCTTC.

V usage is TRBV19 and J usage is TRBJ1-4; the match to TRBD1 covers 9 bases. In germline, CDR1 is LNHDA, CDR2 SQIVND (reference sequence). This CDR3 has 15 amino acids. Trimming removed 8 bases from V and 7 bases from J; junction bases left unmatched: 11. The CDR3 DNA reads as TGTGCCAGTTCGATCTCAGGACAGGGGACTGAAAAACTGTTTTTT. It yields the protein CASSISGQGTEKLFF.

This clone appeared a few times. The V gene is TRBV7-2, the J gene TRBJ2-3; TRBD2 matches 7 bases. Per germline, CDR1 SGHTA and CDR2 FQGNSA. This CDR3 contains 14 residues. Trimming at V came to 8 bases and at J to 8 bases, leaving 13 bases not matched to a gene. CDR3 residues: CASGVGGTPVTQYF. The CDR3 DNA reads as TGTGCCAGCGGAGTGGGGGGGACCCCGGTTACGCAGTATTTT.

Remarks on this clone: Other DNA sequences of this sample code for an identical CDR3. V is TRBV4-1 and J is TRBJ2-1; 12 bases line up with TRBD2. CDR1 is MGHRA and CDR2 is YSYEKL in the germline V gene. The CDR3 is 15 amino acids. The ends lost 9 bases at V and 12 bases at J; junction bases unmatched: 15. CDR3 sequence (DNA): TGCGCCAGTAGTGCCCTAGCGGGGGGGCCTCTAGGGCAGTTCTTC. Translation gives CASSALAGGPLGQFF.

The chain combines TRBV2 with TRBJ1-2; tentative D call: TRBD1 (5 bases). V was clipped by 6 bases and J by 6 bases, with 14 bases between them. Germline V lookup: CDR1 SNHLY, CDR2 FYNNEI. The CDR3 spans 13 residues. The CDR3 DNA reads as TGTGCCAGCAGCTTTGGACAATGGGATGGCTACACCTTC. It encodes CASSFGQWDGYTF.

The genes are TRBV27 and TRBJ2-7; 7 positions agree with TRBD1. Trimming removed 6 bases from V and 3 bases from J; junction bases left unmatched: 8. The CDR3 totals 14 residues. CDR1 and CDR2 from the germline V gene are MNHEY and SMNVEV (reference sequence). The CDR3 loop reads CASRTPGQNYEQYF. In DNA form, the CDR3 reads TGTGCCAGCAGGACCCCGGGACAGAACTACGAGCAGTACTTC.